This T cell receptor (beta chain) comes out of a study of cytomegalovirus exposure and HLA in healthy donors. Study details: Tens of millions of unique TCRs from HLA-typed donors made up an early data release. Findings of the study overall: Rarity characterized most TCR sequences, yet some public TCRs appeared in many donors.

Researchers ran the PCR with 60 Vbeta and 13 Jbeta primers. Clones were read by immunoSEQ multiplex PCR, and TCRdb kept only the in-frame ones, dropping some. The top ten hold around 5% of the sample, which has roughly 98,000 clones, 62% seen once. Worth noting for this clone: Antigen unknown.

Germline-derived CDR1 and CDR2 are SEHNR and FQNEAQ (reference sequence). This CDR3 contains 14 residues. V shed 5 bases and J shed 0 bases, with 8 bases lying between them. V and J are TRBV7-9 and TRBJ1-3, with D maybe TRBD1 (6 bases). Sequences were obtained from PBMCs. The sequence was collected from a woman aged 25-40 years in good health and CMV-seropositive. This chain's CDR3 is CASSRDTSGNTIYF. Written as DNA, the CDR3 is TGTGCCAGCAGCCGGGACACCTCTGGAAACACCATATATTTT.